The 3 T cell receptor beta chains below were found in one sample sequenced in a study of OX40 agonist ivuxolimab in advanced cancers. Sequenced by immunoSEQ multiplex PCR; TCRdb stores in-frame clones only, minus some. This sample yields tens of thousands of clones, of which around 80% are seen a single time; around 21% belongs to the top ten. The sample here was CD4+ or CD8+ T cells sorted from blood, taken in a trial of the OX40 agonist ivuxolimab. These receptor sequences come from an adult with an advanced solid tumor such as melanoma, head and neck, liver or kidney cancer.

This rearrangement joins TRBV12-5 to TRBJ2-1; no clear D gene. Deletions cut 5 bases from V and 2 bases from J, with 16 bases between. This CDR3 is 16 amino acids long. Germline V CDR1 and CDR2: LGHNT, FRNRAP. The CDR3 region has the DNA TGTGCTAGTGGTCCCGTAGATGGGTGGCCCTACAATGAGCAGTTCTTC. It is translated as CASGPVDGWPYNEQFF.

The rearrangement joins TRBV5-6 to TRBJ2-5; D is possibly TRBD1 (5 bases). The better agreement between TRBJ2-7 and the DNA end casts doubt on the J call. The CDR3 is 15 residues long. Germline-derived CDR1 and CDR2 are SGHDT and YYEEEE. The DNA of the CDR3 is TGTGCCAGCAGCTTGGCGCAGGGCCCATCTGACGAGCAGTACTTC. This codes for CASSLAQGPSDEQYF.

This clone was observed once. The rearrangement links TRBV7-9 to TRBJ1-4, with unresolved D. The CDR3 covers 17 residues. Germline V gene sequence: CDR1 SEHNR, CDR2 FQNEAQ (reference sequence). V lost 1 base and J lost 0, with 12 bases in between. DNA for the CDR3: TGTGCCAGCAGCTTAGACCTGGCAGATCCAACTAATGAAAAACTGTTTTTT. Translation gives CASSLDLADPTNEKLFF.